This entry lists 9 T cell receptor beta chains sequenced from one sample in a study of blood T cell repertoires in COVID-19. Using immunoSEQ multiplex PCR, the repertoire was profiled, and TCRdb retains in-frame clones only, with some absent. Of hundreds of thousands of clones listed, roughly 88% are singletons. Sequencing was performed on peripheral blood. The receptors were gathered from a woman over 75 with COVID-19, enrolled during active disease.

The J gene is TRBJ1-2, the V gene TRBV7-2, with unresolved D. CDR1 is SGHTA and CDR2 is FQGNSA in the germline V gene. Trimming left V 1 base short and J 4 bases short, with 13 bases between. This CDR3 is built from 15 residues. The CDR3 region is CASSLDGMEGYGYTF. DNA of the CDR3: TGTGCCAGCAGCTTAGATGGGATGGAGGGCTATGGCTACACCTTC.

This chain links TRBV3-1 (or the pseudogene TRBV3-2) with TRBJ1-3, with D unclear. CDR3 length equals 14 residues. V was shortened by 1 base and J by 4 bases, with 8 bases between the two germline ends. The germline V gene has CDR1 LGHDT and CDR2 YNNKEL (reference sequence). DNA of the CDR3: TGTGCCAGCAGCCAAGGGTACTTGGGAAACACCATATATTTT. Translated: CASSQGYLGNTIYF.

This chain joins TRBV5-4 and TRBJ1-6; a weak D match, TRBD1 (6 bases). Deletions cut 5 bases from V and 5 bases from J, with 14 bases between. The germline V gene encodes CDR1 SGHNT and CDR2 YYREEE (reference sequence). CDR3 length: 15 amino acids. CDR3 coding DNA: TGTGCCAGCAGGCATTCTGGGGGCGATAATTCACCCCTCCACTTT. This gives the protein CASRHSGGDNSPLHF.

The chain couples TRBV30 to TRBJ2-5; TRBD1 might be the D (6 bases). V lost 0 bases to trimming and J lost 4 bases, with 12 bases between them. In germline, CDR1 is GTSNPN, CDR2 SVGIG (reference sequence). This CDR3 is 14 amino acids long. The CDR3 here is CAWSVPQGIETQYF. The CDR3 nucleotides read TGTGCCTGGAGTGTTCCCCAGGGGATAGAGACCCAGTACTTC.

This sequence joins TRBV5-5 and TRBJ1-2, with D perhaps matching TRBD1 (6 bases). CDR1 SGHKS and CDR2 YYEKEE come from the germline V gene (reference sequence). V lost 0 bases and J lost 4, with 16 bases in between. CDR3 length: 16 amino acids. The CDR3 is CASSLDWYRALYGYTF. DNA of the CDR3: TGTGCCAGCAGCTTGGACTGGTACAGGGCTCTCTATGGCTACACCTTC.

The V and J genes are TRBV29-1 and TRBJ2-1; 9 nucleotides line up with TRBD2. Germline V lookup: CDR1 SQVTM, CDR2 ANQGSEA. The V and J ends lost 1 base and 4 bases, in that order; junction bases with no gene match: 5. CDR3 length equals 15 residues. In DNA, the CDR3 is TGCAGCGTTGAAGGCCTAGCGGGGACTTACAATGAGCAGTTCTTC. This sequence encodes CSVEGLAGTYNEQFF.

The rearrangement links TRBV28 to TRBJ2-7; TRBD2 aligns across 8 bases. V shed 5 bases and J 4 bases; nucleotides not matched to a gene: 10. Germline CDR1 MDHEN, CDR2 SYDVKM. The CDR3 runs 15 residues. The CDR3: CASSALASGGYEQYF. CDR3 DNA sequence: TGTGCCAGCAGTGCCCTGGCCAGCGGGGGTTACGAGCAGTACTTC.

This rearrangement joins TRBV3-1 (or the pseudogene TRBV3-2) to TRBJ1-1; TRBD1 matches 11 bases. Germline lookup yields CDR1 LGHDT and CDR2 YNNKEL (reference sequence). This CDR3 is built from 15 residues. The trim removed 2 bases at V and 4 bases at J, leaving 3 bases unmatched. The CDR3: CASSQHGTGGTEAFF. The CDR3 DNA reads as TGTGCCAGCAGCCAACACGGGACAGGGGGCACTGAAGCTTTCTTT.

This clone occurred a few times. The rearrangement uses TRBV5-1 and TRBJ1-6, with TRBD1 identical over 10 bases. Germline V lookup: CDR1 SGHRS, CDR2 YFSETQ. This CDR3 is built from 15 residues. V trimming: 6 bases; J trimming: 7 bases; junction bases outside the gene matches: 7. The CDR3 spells CASNPGGQGNSPLHF. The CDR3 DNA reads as TGCGCCAGCAACCCTGGGGGACAGGGGAATTCACCCCTCCACTTT.